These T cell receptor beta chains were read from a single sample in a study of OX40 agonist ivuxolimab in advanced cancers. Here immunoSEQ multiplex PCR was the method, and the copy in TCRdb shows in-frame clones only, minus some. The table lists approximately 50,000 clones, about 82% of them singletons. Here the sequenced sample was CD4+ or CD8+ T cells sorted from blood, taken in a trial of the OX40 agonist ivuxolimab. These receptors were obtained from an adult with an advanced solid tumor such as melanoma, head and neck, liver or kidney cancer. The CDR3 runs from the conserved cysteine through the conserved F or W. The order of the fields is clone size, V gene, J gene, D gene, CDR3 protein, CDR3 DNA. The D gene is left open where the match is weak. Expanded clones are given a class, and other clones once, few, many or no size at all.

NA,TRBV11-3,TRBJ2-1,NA,CASSSVWEQFF,TGTGCCAGCAGCTCCGTCTGGGAGCAGTTCTTC
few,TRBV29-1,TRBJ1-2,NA,CSVEIFSAGFYGYTF,TGCAGCGTTGAAATCTTTTCGGCAGGGTTTTATGGCTACACCTTC
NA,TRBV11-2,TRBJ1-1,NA,CASSLVPNTEAFF,TGTGCCAGCAGCTTAGTACCGAACACTGAAGCTTTCTTT
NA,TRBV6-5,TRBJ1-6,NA,CARPPGSPLHF,TGTGCCAGACCCCCAGGTTCACCCCTCCACTTT
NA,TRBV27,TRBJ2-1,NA,CASSSHLKVEQFF,TGTGCCAGCAGTTCGCACCTGAAGGTTGAGCAGTTCTTC
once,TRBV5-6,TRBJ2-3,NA,CASSLTAGSSTDTQYF,TGTGCCAGCAGCCTAACAGCGGGCTCTAGCACAGATACGCAGTATTTT
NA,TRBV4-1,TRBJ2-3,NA,CASSQELADTQYF,TGCGCCAGCAGCCAAGAGCTAGCCGATACGCAGTATTTT
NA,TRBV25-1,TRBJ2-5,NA,CASSVGTETQYF,TGTGCCAGCAGTGTAGGGACAGAGACCCAGTACTTC
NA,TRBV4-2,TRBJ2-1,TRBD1,CASSKEGQGVSEQFF,TGTGCCAGCAGCAAAGAGGGACAGGGGGTTTCCGAGCAGTTCTTC
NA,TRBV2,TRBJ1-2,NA,CASSEGSGRNYGYTF,TGTGCCAGCAGTGAAGGGAGTGGAAGAAACTATGGCTACACCTTC
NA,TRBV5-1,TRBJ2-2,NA,CASKVQGSPNTGELFF,TGCGCCAGCAAAGTGCAAGGGTCCCCGAACACCGGGGAGCTGTTTTTT
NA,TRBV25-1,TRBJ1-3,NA,CASSPRDGGNTIYF,TGTGCCAGCAGCCCCCGGGACGGAGGAAACACCATATATTTT
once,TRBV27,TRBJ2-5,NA,CASSLSRRGSQYF,TGTGCCAGCAGTTTAAGTCGTCGGGGGTCCCAGTACTTC
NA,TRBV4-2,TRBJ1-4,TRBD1,CASSPDRTTNEKLFF,TGTGCCAGCAGCCCGGACAGGACAACTAATGAAAAACTGTTTTTT
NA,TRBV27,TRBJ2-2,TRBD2,CASSPDRLAGEWGTGELFF,TGTGCCAGCAGTCCGGACAGACTAGCGGGAGAATGGGGCACCGGGGAGCTGTTTTTT
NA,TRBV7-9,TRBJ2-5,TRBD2,CASSFGTSWETQYF,TGTGCCAGCAGCTTCGGGACTAGCTGGGAGACCCAGTACTTC
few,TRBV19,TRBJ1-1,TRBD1,CASKRQGATAEAFF,TGTGCCAGTAAAAGACAGGGGGCAACGGCTGAAGCTTTCTTT
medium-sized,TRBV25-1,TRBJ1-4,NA,CASSESWGGKGEKLFF,TGTGCCAGCAGTGAATCATGGGGAGGGAAGGGTGAAAAACTGTTTTTT
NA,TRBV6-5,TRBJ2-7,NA,CASSYRGRVNEQYF,TGTGCCAGCAGTTACCGAGGCAGGGTGAACGAGCAGTACTTC
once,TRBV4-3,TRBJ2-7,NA,CASSLRTGGNYEQYF,TGCGCCAGCAGCCTCCGGACAGGAGGGAACTACGAGCAGTACTTC
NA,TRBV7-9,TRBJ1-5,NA,CASNQVGDQPQHF,TGTGCCAGCAACCAAGTCGGGGATCAGCCCCAGCATTTT
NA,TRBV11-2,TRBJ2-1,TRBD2,CASSRSGTPFVGNEQFF,TGTGCCAGCAGCCGAAGCGGGACTCCCTTTGTGGGGAATGAGCAGTTCTTC
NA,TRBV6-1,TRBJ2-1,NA,CASSVPGRGPSYNEQFF,TGTGCCAGCAGTGTCCCCGGGCGGGGACCCTCCTACAATGAGCAGTTCTTC
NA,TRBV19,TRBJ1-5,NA,CASSIRGGGQPQHF,TGTGCCAGTAGTATCCGGGGCGGCGGGCAGCCCCAGCATTTT
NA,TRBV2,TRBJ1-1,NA,CASSRQDTEAFF,TGTGCCAGCTCCCGTCAGGACACTGAAGCTTTCTTT
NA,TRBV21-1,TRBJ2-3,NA,CASSKASGSVTDTQYF,TGTGCCAGCAGCAAAGCTAGCGGGAGTGTCACAGATACGCAGTATTTT
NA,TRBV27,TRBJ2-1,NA,CASSPRWFGDGTRSYNEQFF,TGTGCCAGCAGCCCAAGGTGGTTCGGAGACGGCACGCGCTCCTACAATGAGCAGTTCTTC
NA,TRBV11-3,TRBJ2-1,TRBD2,CASTTGTSGYNEQFF,TGTGCCAGCACCACCGGGACTAGCGGGTACAATGAGCAGTTCTTC
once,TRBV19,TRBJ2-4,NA,CASSIQWDGTVRDIQYF,TGTGCCAGTAGTATTCAGTGGGACGGGACGGTGAGGGACATTCAGTACTTC
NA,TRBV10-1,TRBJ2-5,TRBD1,CASSPGQQETQYF,TGCGCCAGCAGTCCGGGACAGCAAGAGACCCAGTACTTC
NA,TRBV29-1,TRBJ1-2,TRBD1,CSVEDEGQGAAFYGYTF,TGCAGCGTTGAAGATGAGGGACAGGGGGCCGCGTTCTATGGCTACACCTTC
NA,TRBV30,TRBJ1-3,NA,CAWTATGNTIYF,TGTGCCTGGACCGCCACTGGTAACACCATATATTTT
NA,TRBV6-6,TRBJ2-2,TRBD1,CASRPTGATGELFF,TGTGCCAGCAGGCCGACAGGGGCCACCGGGGAGCTGTTTTTT
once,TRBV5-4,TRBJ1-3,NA,CASTITGSGNTIYF,TGTGCCAGCACCATAACAGGGTCTGGAAACACCATATATTTT
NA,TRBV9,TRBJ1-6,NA,CASSAGSSYNSPLHF,TGTGCCAGCAGCGCTGGGAGCTCCTATAATTCACCCCTCCACTTT
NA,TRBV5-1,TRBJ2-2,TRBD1,CASREGGGGELFF,TGCGCCAGCCGTGAAGGGGGCGGCGGGGAGCTGTTTTTT
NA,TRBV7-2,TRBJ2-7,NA,CASSTSTSYEQYF,TGTGCCAGCAGCACTAGTACCTCCTACGAGCAGTACTTC
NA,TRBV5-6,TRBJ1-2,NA,CASSLKGRGYTF,TGTGCCAGCAGCTTGAAGGGGCGTGGCTACACCTTC
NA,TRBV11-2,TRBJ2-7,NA,CASSLLSGGGKYEQYF,TGTGCCAGCAGCTTACTTTCCGGAGGAGGAAAGTACGAGCAGTACTTC
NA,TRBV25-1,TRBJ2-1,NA,CASIGGTYNEQFF,TGTGCCAGCATCGGAGGAACCTACAATGAGCAGTTCTTC
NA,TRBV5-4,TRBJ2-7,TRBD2,CASSLMTSGAYEQYF,TGTGCCAGCAGCCTCATGACTAGCGGGGCCTACGAGCAGTACTTC
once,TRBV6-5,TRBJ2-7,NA,CASSYSSDGSYEQYF,TGTGCCAGCAGTTACTCCTCGGACGGATCCTACGAGCAGTACTTC
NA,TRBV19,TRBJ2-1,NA,CASSGGGRNEQFF,TGTGCCAGTAGTGGGGGCGGGCGGAATGAGCAGTTCTTC
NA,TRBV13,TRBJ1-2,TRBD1,CATRQGARYGYTF,TGTGCCACCAGACAGGGGGCAAGGTATGGCTACACCTTC
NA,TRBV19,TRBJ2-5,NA,CASSGGETQYF,TGTGCCAGTAGTGGGGGAGAGACCCAGTACTTC
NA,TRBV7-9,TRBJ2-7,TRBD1,CASSPGTGGYEQYF,TGTGCCAGCAGCCCCGGGACAGGGGGATACGAGCAGTACTTC
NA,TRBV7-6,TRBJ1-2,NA,CASSLDGRGGGYTF,TGTGCCAGCAGCTTAGACGGCAGGGGTGGGGGCTACACCTTC
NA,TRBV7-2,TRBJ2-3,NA,CASSLVSRGTVAQYF,TGTGCCAGCAGCTTAGTTTCTAGGGGAACGGTGGCGCAGTATTTT
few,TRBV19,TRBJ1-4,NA,CASSTRANEKLFF,TGTGCCAGCTCCACCCGAGCAAATGAAAAACTGTTTTTT
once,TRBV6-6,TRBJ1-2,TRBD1,CASSFTGGQGYTF,TGTGCCAGCAGTTTTACAGGGGGACAAGGCTACACCTTC
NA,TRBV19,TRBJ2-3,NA,CASSMESSRTDTQYF,TGTGCCAGTAGTATGGAATCGTCTCGCACAGATACGCAGTATTTT
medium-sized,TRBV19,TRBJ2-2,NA,CASSIKAGGAGELFF,TGTGCCAGTAGTATAAAAGCGGGTGGGGCCGGGGAGCTGTTTTTT
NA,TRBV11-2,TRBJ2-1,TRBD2,CASSLSTSGVEQFF,TGTGCCAGCAGCCTTTCTACTAGCGGCGTTGAGCAGTTCTTC